The 5 T cell receptor beta chains in this list originate from one sample, sequenced in a study of T cells in Graves' hyperthyroidism and ophthalmopathy. The CDR3 regions of TCR beta were amplified from RNA transcripts. In the first-round RT-PCR of the TCR CDR3, the HTBI primer set was used. Each CDR3 protein is one row after TCRdb ran MiXCR on the multiplex PCR reads. The profile shows 50,000 to 55,000 distinct CDR3 sequences, approximately 52% of them singletons. The sequenced material came from blood. The receptors stem from a woman between 50 and 59 years old with Graves' ophthalmopathy.

V gene TRBV19 combines with J gene TRBJ2-7; D ambiguous. The CDR3 sequence is 13 residues long. Germline V gives CDR1 LNHDA, CDR2 SQIVND (reference sequence). Trimming removed 5 bases at V and 2 bases at J, with 10 bases between. The CDR3 region has the DNA TGTGCCAGTAGTCCCTCCGGCCCCTACGAGCAGTACTTC. Its translation is CASSPSGPYEQYF.

This clonotype was observed many times. This sequence joins TRBV20-1 and TRBJ1-2; D is unresolved. The CDR3 sequence is 13 residues long. The ends were cut back, 5 bases at V and 2 bases at J, with 12 bases in the middle. Germline CDR1 DFQATT, CDR2 SNEGSKA (reference sequence). This chain's CDR3 is CSAGPGPNYGYTF. In nucleotides, the CDR3 is TGCAGTGCTGGTCCGGGCCCGAACTATGGCTACACCTTC.

Many counts were recorded for this clonotype. This sequence joins TRBV4-3 and TRBJ2-1; D could derive from TRBD1 or TRBD2 (7 bases each). Germline assignment: CDR1 LGHNA and CDR2 YSLEER. The CDR3 runs 15 residues. V dropped 2 bases and J dropped 8 bases, with 16 bases sitting between them. CDR3 DNA sequence: TGCGCCAGCAGCCAACGTTACAGGGGAGGGGATGAGCAGTTCTTC. It specifies CASSQRYRGGDEQFF.

The V call is TRBV14, the J call TRBJ2-5; the D is unclear. The CDR3 loop spans 12 amino acids. V lost 2 bases to trimming and J lost 9 bases, with 10 bases between them. From germline, CDR1 is SGHDN and CDR2 FVKESK. CDR3 residues: CASSQHTKAQYF. CDR3 nucleotide sequence: TGTGCCAGCAGCCAACACACCAAGGCCCAGTACTTC.

This clonotype showed up many times. CDR3 protein: CSARDRGNNEQFF. CDR3 coding DNA: TGCAGTGCTAGGGACAGGGGAAACAATGAGCAGTTCTTC. The chain is built from TRBV20-1 and TRBJ2-1, with 9 bases aligning to TRBD1. Germline-derived CDR1 and CDR2 are DFQATT and SNEGSKA (reference sequence). V shed 3 bases, J shed 5 bases, and the junction held 2 bases outside the gene matches. The CDR3 is made up of 13 amino acids.